This passage covers 24 T cell receptor beta chains from one sample sequenced in a study of CD8 T cells in ankylosing spondylitis (TCRdb year 2017). No antigen has been assigned to these receptors. The library was built by means of 5' RACE. Sequenced on an Illumina HiSeq 2500. TCRdb trimmed the raw reads at Q25, called clones with MiXCR and kept productive beta chains. Each CDR3 protein gets just one entry, which takes the most common genes and DNA from the rows behind it. Here the sample has about 220,000 distinct CDR3 sequences; approximately 7.4% occur a single time. The ten largest clones represent 14% of the sample. What the study reported, not specific to this receptor: A TCR beta motif of several highly homologous amino acid variants appeared characteristic of blood from ankylosing spondylitis patients.

The material sequenced was blood, either unsorted or a sorted T cell fraction (not recorded which). All receptors derive from a male donor with ankylosing spondylitis.

This clonotype occurred many times. The V and J genes are TRBV9 and TRBJ2-1; TRBD2 matches 7 bases. Per germline, CDR1 SGDLS and CDR2 YYNGEE. The CDR3 loop spans 15 amino acids. The ends lost 0 bases at V and 5 bases at J; junction bases unmatched: 5. CDR3 sequence: CASSVGGGLHNEQFF. In DNA form, the CDR3 reads TGTGCCAGCAGCGTAGGGGGGGGTCTACACAATGAGCAGTTCTTC. The variable domain in full, completed from reference TRBV9 and TRBJ2-1, reads DSGVTQTPKHLITATGQRVTLRCSPRSGDLSVYWYQQSLDQGLQFLIQYYNGEERAKGNILERFSAQQFPDLHSELNLSSLELGDSALYFCASSVGGGLHNEQFFGPGTRLTVL.

This clonotype occurred many times. The chain carries TRBV29-1 and TRBJ1-1; D might be TRBD1 (6 bases). The CDR3 has 12 amino acids. Germline CDR1 SQVTM, CDR2 ANQGSEA. The V end lost 4 bases, the J end lost 4 bases, and 10 bases lay between the germline ends. The CDR3 DNA is TGCAGCGTTGTGTGGGGGGCCACTGAAGCTTTCTTT. It specifies CSVVWGATEAFF.

This clonotype was observed many times. This rearrangement joins TRBV7-9 to TRBJ2-6; 8 bases align to TRBD1. This CDR3 region has 15 residues. The junction had 7 bases not matched to a gene; V was cut back by 11 bases and J by 1 base. Germline V gene sequence: CDR1 SEHNR, CDR2 FQNEAQ (reference sequence). CDR3 DNA sequence: TGTGCCGGACAGGGTCTGGTTTCTGGGGCCAACGTCCTGACTTTC. This codes for CAGQGLVSGANVLTF. The complete variable domain, with remaining parts taken from reference TRBV7-9 and TRBJ2-6, reads DTGVSQNPRHKITKRGQNVTFRCDPISEHNRLYWYRQTLGQGPEFLTYFQNEAQLEKSRLLSDRFSAERPKGSFSTLEIQRTEQGDSAMYLCAGQGLVSGANVLTFGAGSRLTVL.

In its sample, this clonotype was seen many times. V gene TRBV3-1 combines with J gene TRBJ1-1; possible D gene TRBD1, 5 bases. The germline V gene encodes CDR1 LGHDT and CDR2 YNNKEL (reference sequence). This CDR3 has 15 residues. Trimming removed 4 bases from V and 1 base from J, with 13 bases in between. CDR3 nucleotide sequence: TGTGCCAGCAGCCTAGACAGCATACCGAACACTGAAGCTTTCTTT. Protein sequence: CASSLDSIPNTEAFF.

This clonotype was detected many times. The chain joins TRBV28 to TRBJ2-7, with D unresolved. The germline V and J ends were trimmed by 2 bases and 0 bases, with 14 bases remaining between them. Germline V CDR1 and CDR2: MDHEN, SYDVKM. This CDR3 contains 16 residues. The CDR3 coding sequence is TGTGCCAGCAGTTTAGCGTCTGGCAGGAGCTCCTACGAGCAGTACTTC. It is translated as CASSLASGRSSYEQYF.

This clonotype was detected only a few times. The chain couples TRBV4-1 to TRBJ2-1; D is perhaps TRBD1 or TRBD2 (5 bases each). This CDR3 region has 15 residues. Between the trimmed V and J ends, which lost 5 bases and 4 bases, there was a span of 15 bases. CDR1 and CDR2 (germline): MGHRA, YSYEKL. CDR3 region: CASSARDGRYNEQFF. The DNA of the CDR3 is TGCGCCAGCAGCGCCCGGGACGGCAGATACAATGAGCAGTTCTTC.

The CDR3 spells CASSQAPGADTQYF. The CDR3 DNA reads TGCGCCAGCAGCCAAGCCCCCGGGGCAGATACGCAGTATTTT. This chain uses TRBV4-3 with TRBJ2-3; a possible D gene is TRBD2 (5 bases). CDR3 size: 14 residues. Germline assignment: CDR1 LGHNA and CDR2 YSLEER. The V gene lost 1 base and the J gene lost 4 bases, with 9 bases spanning the gap.

The chain combines TRBV11-2 with TRBJ1-1, with unresolved D. This CDR3 contains 14 residues. Trimming took 6 bases from V and 0 from J, leaving 11 bases between them. Per germline, CDR1 SGHAT and CDR2 FQNNGV. The CDR3 loop reads CASSSTVLNTEAFF. The CDR3 DNA follows: TGTGCCAGCAGTTCCACAGTGTTGAACACTGAAGCTTTCTTT.

At least ten counts were recorded for this clonotype. The J gene is TRBJ2-7, the V gene TRBV5-4; 10 nucleotides align to TRBD1. V dropped 3 bases and J dropped 5; count of bases not matched to a gene: 8. The CDR3 is 15 amino acids. The germline gives CDR1 SGHNT, CDR2 YYREEE (reference sequence). The CDR3 DNA sequence: TGTGCCAGCAGCTCCGAGACAGGGGGCAGGAACGAGCAGTACTTC. It translates to CASSSETGGRNEQYF.

This clonotype was detected ten times or more. V is TRBV28 and J is TRBJ1-1; D possibly corresponds to TRBD1 (5 bases). Germline values: CDR1 MDHEN, CDR2 SYDVKM. This CDR3 comprises 15 residues. Trimming shortened V by 3 bases and J by 6 bases, and 17 bases separated the two germline ends. DNA for the CDR3: TGTGCCAGCAGTTTGGCTTGGGGCCAAGGGCCTGAAGCTTTCTTT. Protein product: CASSLAWGQGPEAFF. The variable domain in full, with the rest retrieved from reference TRBV28 and TRBJ1-1, is DVKVTQSSRYLVKRTGEKVFLECVQDMDHENMFWYRQDPGLGLRLIYFSYDVKMKEKGDIPEGYSVSREKKERFSLILESASTNQTSMYLCASSLAWGQGPEAFFGQGTRLTVV.

This clonotype showed up just a few times. This sequence joins TRBV11-2 and TRBJ2-2; D is possibly TRBD1 (5 bases). CDR1 SGHAT and CDR2 FQNNGV come from the germline V gene. The CDR3 is 17 residues long. Trimming took off 0 bases at V and 0 bases at J, with 11 bases between the two ends. The CDR3 DNA is TGTGCCAGCAGCTTAGATCTGGGGCGCCCGAACACCGGGGAGCTGTTTTTT. Its translation is CASSLDLGRPNTGELFF.

This chain uses TRBV7-2 with TRBJ2-5; D remains ambiguous. The CDR3 spans 15 residues. In germline, CDR1 is SGHTA, CDR2 FQGNSA. With 1 base removed from V and 4 bases from J, the gap between germline ends came to 13 bases. CDR3 sequence (DNA): TGTGCCAGCAGCTTAGTTCGGGCGCCGCGAGAGACCCAGTACTTC. Its protein is CASSLVRAPRETQYF.

This clonotype was seen repeatedly, ten times or more. The genes are TRBV28 and TRBJ2-7, with TRBD1 as a possible D gene (6 bases). Germline-derived CDR1 and CDR2 are MDHEN and SYDVKM. The CDR3 is 14 amino acids. Trimming removed 5 bases from V and 6 bases from J, with 17 bases in between. CDR3 sequence reads: CASSPSEGVPEQYF. CDR3 DNA sequence: TGTGCCAGCAGTCCCTCAGAGGGGGTACCCGAGCAGTACTTC.

There are many counts of this clonotype. This chain connects TRBV12-3 or TRBV12-4 to TRBJ2-2, with no clear D. The CDR3 loop spans 15 amino acids. CDR3: CAILTRLPNTGELFF. The CDR3 DNA sequence: TGTGCTATATTAACCCGCTTACCGAACACCGGGGAGCTGTTTTTT.

This clonotype has ten or more counts. The chain links TRBV7-9 to TRBJ2-1; D may be TRBD1 or TRBD2 (6 bases each). The length of the CDR3 is 14 residues. The V gene's germline CDR1 is SEHNR and CDR2 FQNEAQ (reference sequence). V was clipped by 4 bases and J by 5 bases, with 12 bases between them. The CDR3 is CASSYRGPNNEQFF. The CDR3 nucleotides read TGTGCCAGCAGCTACCGGGGGCCTAACAATGAGCAGTTCTTC. The full variable domain, with the rest looked up from reference TRBV7-9 and TRBJ2-1, is DTGVSQNPRHKITKRGQNVTFRCDPISEHNRLYWYRQTLGQGPEFLTYFQNEAQLEKSRLLSDRFSAERPKGSFSTLEIQRTEQGDSAMYLCASSYRGPNNEQFFGPGTRLTVL.

This clonotype was found a few times. The rearrangement uses TRBV7-9 and TRBJ2-5; possible D gene TRBD1, 5 bases. The CDR3 has 14 amino acids. Germline CDR1 SEHNR, CDR2 FQNEAQ (reference sequence). The germline V and J ends were trimmed by 1 base and 5 bases, with 11 bases remaining between them. The CDR3 sequence is CASSLVAGKETQYF. CDR3 in DNA: TGTGCCAGCAGCTTAGTGGCAGGGAAGGAGACCCAGTACTTC.

This clonotype was counted ten times or more. The rearrangement joins TRBV20-1 to TRBJ1-4; D not certain. The CDR3 consists of 14 residues. V lost 6 bases, J lost 4 bases, and 15 bases lay in between. The germline gives CDR1 DFQATT, CDR2 SNEGSKA (reference sequence). The CDR3: CSALPGRFNEKLFF. The DNA of the CDR3 is TGCAGTGCCCTCCCCGGACGGTTTAATGAAAAACTGTTTTTT.

This clonotype was observed many times. The genes are TRBV18 and TRBJ1-1, with TRBD1 as a possible D gene (5 bases). The germline gives CDR1 KGHSH, CDR2 LQKENI. CDR3 length equals 18 residues. The V and J ends lost 5 bases and 1 base respectively, with 23 bases between them. Here the CDR3 reads CASSYHPPGDRTNTEAFF. The CDR3 DNA is TGTGCCAGCTCATACCACCCCCCGGGTGACAGAACGAACACTGAAGCTTTCTTT.

There are many counts of this clonotype. This may be a read error, as it is one base from a much larger clone. This rearrangement joins TRBV4-1 to TRBJ2-7, with a possible D match to TRBD2 (5 bases). The CDR3 contains 13 residues. V lost 6 bases, J lost 5 bases, and 14 bases lay in between. Germline V gene data show CDR1 as MGHRA and CDR2 as YSYEKL. In DNA form, the CDR3 reads TGCGCCAGCAGGGGAGACTACGACCACGAGCAGTACTTC. Its translation: CASRGDYDHEQYF.

The J gene is TRBJ2-3, the V gene TRBV6-1; TRBD1 matches 7 bases. CDR1 and CDR2 (germline): MNHNS, SASEGT. This CDR3 comprises 15 residues. Losses at the gene ends were 6 bases for V and 2 bases for J; bases not matched to a gene: 8. The CDR3 sequence: CASSGQESPTDTQYF. CDR3 nucleotide sequence: TGTGCCAGCAGCGGACAGGAAAGTCCCACAGATACGCAGTATTTT.

This clonotype was counted many times. This sequence joins TRBV7-2 and TRBJ2-1; possibly TRBD2 for D (5 bases). CDR1 and CDR2 (germline): SGHTA, FQGNSA. The CDR3 is 12 residues long. Trimming left V 2 bases short and J 9 bases short, with 8 bases between. As DNA, the CDR3 is TGTGCCAGCAGCTTAAGAGGGCCTGAGCAGTTCTTC. It translates to CASSLRGPEQFF.

Only a few counts were recorded for this clonotype. The chain employs TRBV27 and TRBJ2-7, with D tentatively TRBD2 (5 bases). Trimming took off 8 bases at V and 0 bases at J, with 20 bases between the two ends. The CDR3 spans 16 residues. Germline CDR1 and CDR2: MNHEY and SMNVEV (reference sequence). In nucleotides, the CDR3 is TGTGCCAGCCAAAAGCGGAGAGGCTTAAACTCCTACGAGCAGTACTTC. Translation gives CASQKRRGLNSYEQYF.

This clonotype has a count of ten or more. The genes are TRBV4-1 and TRBJ1-5; tentative D call: TRBD1 (6 bases). This CDR3 is built from 15 residues. V was trimmed by 0 bases and J by 7 bases, leaving 13 bases between them. Germline CDR1 reads MGHRA; CDR2 reads YSYEKL. CDR3 nucleotide sequence: TGCGCCAGCAGCCAAGAAGAGAAGGGGGGGCAGCCCCAGCATTTT. It yields the protein CASSQEEKGGQPQHF.

There are many counts of this clonotype. This chain links TRBV12-3 or TRBV12-4 with TRBJ2-4; D may correspond to TRBD1 or TRBD2 (6 bases each). Trimming shortened V by 0 bases and J by 0 bases, and 15 bases separated the two germline ends. This CDR3 region has 18 residues. CDR3: CASSLAPRGDRAKNIQYF. In DNA, the CDR3 is TGTGCCAGCAGTTTAGCGCCGAGGGGGGATAGAGCCAAAAACATTCAGTACTTC.